This T cell receptor (beta chain) was profiled in a study of shared clonotypes between healthy human individuals. Across the whole study: CD8 memory received one plate per donor, CD8 naive two, CD4 memory three and CD4 naive three. Study findings and constraints: Naive CD4 clonotype sharing across several donors was about 5%.

In the case of this clone: Its target is unknown.

V was cut by 5 bases and J by 2 bases, with 11 bases left in between. The CDR3 contains 14 residues. Germline loops: CDR1 MNHEY, CDR2 SVGAGI. Repertoires were generated with immunoSEQ multiplex PCR, while TCRdb's copy carries only in-frame clones and drops some. Here the sample spans 2,500,000 or so clones, approximately 92% being singletons. This receptor was identified in a man aged 18 to 29 in good health. This chain uses TRBV6-5 with TRBJ2-3; maybe TRBD1 (6 bases). Sequencing used naive CD4+ T cells sorted from blood. The subset denotes: CD45RA+ positively selected. The CDR3, as DNA: TGTGCCAGCAGTCCGGGACACCCCACAGATACGCAGTATTTT. Its translation is CASSPGHPTDTQYF.